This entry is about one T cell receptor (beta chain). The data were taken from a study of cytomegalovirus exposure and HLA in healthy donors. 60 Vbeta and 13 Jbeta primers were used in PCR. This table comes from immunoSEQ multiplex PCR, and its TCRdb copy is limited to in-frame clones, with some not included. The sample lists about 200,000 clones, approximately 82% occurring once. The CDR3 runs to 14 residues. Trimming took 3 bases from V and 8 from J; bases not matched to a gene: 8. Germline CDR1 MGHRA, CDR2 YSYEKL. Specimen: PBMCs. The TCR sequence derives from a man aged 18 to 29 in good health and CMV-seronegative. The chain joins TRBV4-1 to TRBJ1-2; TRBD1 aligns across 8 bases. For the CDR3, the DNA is TGCGCCAGCAGCCACCTCAGGGGGCGAGGGGGCTACACCTTC. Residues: CASSHLRGRGGYTF.